Given below is one T cell receptor (beta chain) in context. There is no known antigen for this receptor. No much larger clonotype is one base removed from it; base qualities were not supplied. The source of the sample is a study of graft-versus-host responses after intestinal transplantation (dated by TCRdb to the early 2020s). With respect to the entire study: The transplants that recipients got were multivisceral, liver-intestinal, or isolated intestinal. Every recipient was given anti-thymocyte globulin induction, then maintenance tacrolimus and steroids for around three years. After intestinal transplantation, graft-versus-host and host-versus-graft alloreactive T cell clones were followed in the graft, circulation and bone marrow using bulk TCR-beta CDR3 sequencing. Alloreactive clones were identified by sequencing pre-transplant mixed lymphocyte reaction products and comparing them with unstimulated pre-transplant donor and recipient T cells. Of the 20 to 25 intestinal transplant recipients enrolled in the cohort, one of whom was a retransplant, a few patients without pretransplant specimens were excluded. A peak of at least 4% donor T cells among recipient peripheral blood mononuclear cells was the definition used for donor T cell macrochimerism. Instead of going to the commercial service, samples from three later patients were sequenced in-house on an Illumina MiSeq and processed with MiXCR.

According to the study, the label for this sample's time point signals: cells obtained before transplantation from donor or recipient. CD3+CD4+ and CD3+CD8+ populations were FACS-sorted from unstimulated pre-transplant donor and recipient cells taken from spleen or lymph nodes. Libraries were constructed by the immunoSEQ multiplex PCR assay. In most patients, genomic DNA was isolated using the Qiagen DNeasy Blood and Tissue Kit and sent frozen to Adaptive Biotechnologies for TCR sequencing. For most patients, genomic DNA was subjected to high-throughput TCR-beta CDR3 sequencing by Adaptive Biotechnologies. Regarding the original processing steps: TCR sequencing data for over 15 patients were retrieved from Adaptive's ImmunoSEQ software; a few other patients were processed with MiXCR and VDJtools. CD4 versus CD8 sorting errors were corrected by removing sequences found in both subsets at a frequency ratio below 5:1. Because the origin of CDR3 nucleotide sequences shared between donor and recipient could not be assigned, those sequences were removed. At least 2-fold expansion over unstimulated cells and a minimum CFSE-low frequency of 0.002% (template counts) or 0.001% (read counts) were required for clones to be classified as alloreactive. Mappable clones were those detected in sequenced pre-transplant spleen, lymph node, or MLR CFSE-low populations of the donor or recipient. Cumulative frequency of alloreactive clones was calculated as a percentage of all sequences weighted by copy number. TCRdb stores this immuneACCESS table with in-frame sequences only. Part of the clones is absent; in the studies checked, under half of the shortfall reflects unresolved V genes, and no reason is known for the rest. V and J calls and clone size come straight from that table; D and trimming were deduced from the DNA. Counted in this sample were about 94,000 clones; 91% of them appeared once. The ten largest clones capture 0.5% of the sample.

Ends trimmed: V by 1 base, J by 5 bases; bases unmatched to a gene: 8. In the germline V gene, CDR1 corresponds to SGDLS and CDR2 to YYNGEE. The CDR3 starts with the cysteine, ends with the phenylalanine, and has 16 residues. The kept DNA is CDR3 alone, 48 bases in frame from the first base. The investigation overall reported the following: Early after transplant, declines in HvG clones were associated with peak levels of circulating GvH clones. Patients with donor T cell macrochimerism had high GvH to HvG T cell clonal ratios in their allografts. Conclusions were limited by the relatively low number and heterogeneity of intestinal transplant patients. GvH clones were detected in recipient bone marrow, and some appeared earlier in ileal mucosa or blood, consistent with an intestinal mucosal origin.

The sequence came from a human donor who received an intestinal transplant. The sequence joins TRBV9 to TRBJ2-3, and 9 junctional nucleotides match TRBD1. The starting material was unstimulated CD8+ T cells sorted from spleen or lymph node cells, obtained before intestinal transplant. The base sequence is TGTGCCAGCAGCGTATTGCGGGACAGGGCAGAAGATACGCAGTATTTT. Its protein product is CASSVLRDRAEDTQYF. Outside the CDR3, residues come from the reference TRBV9 and TRBJ2-3 proteins, so the full variable domain is: DSGVTQTPKHLITATGQRVTLRCSPRSGDLSVYWYQQSLDQGLQFLIQYYNGEERAKGNILERFSAQQFPDLHSELNLSSLELGDSALYFCASSVLRDRAEDTQYFGPGTRLTVL.